Below are 26 T cell receptor beta chains sequenced from a single sample in a study of neoadjuvant nivolumab and ipilimumab in lung cancer. TCRdb keeps only in-frame clones here, not all; method: immunoSEQ multiplex PCR. In the table there are about 38,000 clones, roughly 89% of which are singletons. This material consisted of peripheral blood, taken before neoadjuvant nivolumab, alone or with ipilimumab. These receptors all stem from an adult with non-small cell lung cancer.

The chain employs TRBV5-4 and TRBJ2-6; D is undetermined. V was trimmed by 0 bases and J by 0 bases, leaving 13 bases between them. The V gene's germline CDR1 is SGHNT and CDR2 YYREEE (reference sequence). The CDR3 is 18 residues long. CDR3 sequence (DNA): TGTGCCAGCAGCTTGGCTCGGAATATCTACTCTGGGGCCAACGTCCTGACTTTC. Its protein is CASSLARNIYSGANVLTF.

The genes are TRBV28 and TRBJ2-3; 7 nucleotides agree with TRBD1. CDR1 is MDHEN and CDR2 is SYDVKM in the germline V gene. V lost 6 bases to trimming and J lost 1 base; unmatched junction nucleotides: 10. This CDR3 is built from 16 residues. This CDR3 reads CASSLARDSRTDTQYF. The CDR3 DNA is TGTGCCAGCAGCCTAGCCCGGGACAGCCGCACAGATACGCAGTATTTT. Drawing the rest from reference TRBV28 and TRBJ2-3, the complete variable domain is DVKVTQSSRYLVKRTGEKVFLECVQDMDHENMFWYRQDPGLGLRLIYFSYDVKMKEKGDIPEGYSVSREKKERFSLILESASTNQTSMYLCASSLARDSRTDTQYFGPGTRLTVL.

The genes are TRBV7-9 and TRBJ2-1, with D unclear. CDR3 length: 13 amino acids. CDR1 SEHNR and CDR2 FQNEAQ come from the germline V gene (reference sequence). Trimming removed 4 bases at V and 5 bases at J, with 9 bases between. Here the CDR3 DNA reads TGTGCCAGCAGCTCCGTAACCCACAATGAGCAGTTCTTC. Amino acids: CASSSVTHNEQFF.

The chain uses TRBV7-9 and TRBJ2-5; 7 bases are a match to TRBD2. The CDR3 covers 14 residues. The V segment lost 5 bases and the J segment 5 bases; nucleotides outside the gene matches: 8. CDR1 SEHNR and CDR2 FQNEAQ come from the germline V gene (reference sequence). The CDR3 protein is CASSASTSVETQYF. The CDR3 DNA sequence: TGTGCCAGCAGCGCCTCAACTAGCGTGGAGACCCAGTACTTC.

The gene calls are TRBV11-2 and TRBJ2-7, with D tentatively TRBD1 (6 bases). Germline V gene sequence: CDR1 SGHAT, CDR2 FQNNGV. V was pared by 1 base and J by 2 bases, with 18 bases between. CDR3 length: 17 residues. The CDR3 coding sequence is TGTGCCAGCAGCTTAGCTACAGGGAATCCTTTACCCTACGAGCAGTACTTC. This translates into CASSLATGNPLPYEQYF.

The J gene is TRBJ2-7, the V gene TRBV6-5, with a tentative D call TRBD1 (6 bases). Germline assignment: CDR1 MNHEY and CDR2 SVGAGI. The V end was cut by 6 bases, the J end by 4 bases, with 19 bases between. The CDR3 spans 15 residues. CDR3 coding DNA: TGTGCCAGCAGGACCTCCGGGACAACAACATACGAGCAGTACTTC. Protein: CASRTSGTTTYEQYF.

This clone was counted once. The gene calls are TRBV6-1 and TRBJ2-1; D perhaps matches TRBD1 (6 bases). The V and J ends lost 4 bases and 6 bases respectively, with 13 bases between them. The CDR3 has 14 residues. Germline V gives CDR1 MNHNS, CDR2 SASEGT. The CDR3 DNA follows: TGTGCCAGCAGTGCAGGGGTTAATGGCAATGAGCAGTTCTTC. Encoded protein: CASSAGVNGNEQFF.

This clone was counted between two and nine times. The chain uses TRBV2 and TRBJ2-7; tentatively, D is TRBD1 or TRBD2 (5 bases each). The CDR3 is made up of 12 amino acids. Trimming removed 6 bases from V and 7 bases from J, with 13 bases in between. Germline V gene data show CDR1 as SNHLY and CDR2 as FYNNEI. This CDR3 reads CASRRDPEEQYF. CDR3 bases: TGTGCCAGCAGAAGGGACCCCGAGGAGCAGTACTTC.

This rearrangement joins TRBV19 to TRBJ1-3; D gene ambiguous. This CDR3 region has 16 residues. The germline V gene has CDR1 LNHDA and CDR2 SQIVND (reference sequence). The V and J ends lost 3 bases and 2 bases respectively, with 14 bases between them. The CDR3 nucleotides are TGTGCCAGTAGTATTACTGGAGGGTACACTGGAAACACCATATATTTT. Protein: CASSITGGYTGNTIYF. Full variable domain (outside the CDR3, taken from reference TRBV19 and TRBJ1-3): DGGITQSPKYLFRKEGQNVTLSCEQNLNHDAMYWYRQDPGQGLRLIYYSQIVNDFQKGDIAEGYSVSREKKESFPLTVTSAQKNPTAFYLCASSITGGYTGNTIYFGEGSWLTVV.

The rearrangement uses TRBV7-9 and TRBJ2-2; D remains unclear. Germline assignment: CDR1 SEHNR and CDR2 FQNEAQ (reference sequence). V was trimmed by 6 bases and J by 6 bases, leaving 14 bases between them. This CDR3 is 14 amino acids long. The DNA for the CDR3 is TGTGCCAGCAGTCCCACCTACGGCGCCGGGGAGCTGTTTTTT. Translating it yields CASSPTYGAGELFF.

The rearrangement uses TRBV10-1 and TRBJ2-1; D is undetermined. Trimming cost V 0 bases and J 4 bases, with 7 bases left between them. This CDR3 is built from 14 residues. Looked up from germline, CDR1 is WNHNN and CDR2 is SYGVQD (reference sequence). The CDR3 DNA is TGCGCCAGCAGTGAGTCGGTGGAATACAATGAGCAGTTCTTC. Amino acids: CASSESVEYNEQFF.

This chain connects TRBV11-2 to TRBJ2-7; D not certain. The V gene lost 6 bases and the J gene lost 5 bases, with 14 bases spanning the gap. The CDR3 runs 13 residues. CDR1 SGHAT and CDR2 FQNNGV come from the germline V gene. CDR3 sequence (DNA): TGTGCCAGCAGACCGTTGGGGAACCACGAGCAGTACTTC. It is translated as CASRPLGNHEQYF.

The chain links TRBV11-3 to TRBJ1-5, with TRBD1 identical over 9 bases. V trimming: 4 bases; J trimming: 2 bases; junction bases outside the gene matches: 12. This CDR3 contains 18 residues. Per the germline V gene, CDR1 is SGHNT and CDR2 is YENEEA. DNA of the CDR3: TGTGCCAGCAGCTCCTTAGGTGGGGACAGGGTGGGCAATCAGCCCCAGCATTTT. It is translated as CASSSLGGDRVGNQPQHF.

The chain has TRBV18 and TRBJ1-5; perhaps TRBD1 as D (5 bases). The CDR3 sequence is 16 residues long. The V gene lost 5 bases and the J gene lost 5 bases, with 19 bases spanning the gap. CDR1 and CDR2 from the germline V gene are KGHSH and LQKENI. The CDR3 protein is CASSFTSAGLDQPQHF. The CDR3, as DNA: TGTGCCAGCTCATTCACGTCGGCAGGGTTGGATCAGCCCCAGCATTTT.

The chain has TRBV9 and TRBJ2-3; D is unclear. Germline assignment: CDR1 SGDLS and CDR2 YYNGEE. This CDR3 has 16 residues. V shed 0 bases and J shed 1 base, with 12 bases lying between them. DNA of the CDR3: TGTGCCAGCAGCGTAGGGACCGGTTTACGCACAGATACGCAGTATTTT. The encoded protein is CASSVGTGLRTDTQYF.

This clone was counted a few times. CDR3 residues: CASSSFDQPQHF. DNA of the CDR3: TGTGCCAGCAGTTCGTTCGATCAGCCCCAGCATTTT. The V and J genes are TRBV6-5 and TRBJ1-5; D gene unclear. In germline, CDR1 is MNHEY, CDR2 SVGAGI. Trimming stripped 4 bases from V and 5 bases from J, with 6 bases between. The CDR3 has 12 residues.

J is TRBJ2-1 and V is TRBV7-2; the D is unclear. The germline V gene has CDR1 SGHTA and CDR2 FQGNSA. This CDR3 contains 16 residues. Trimming removed 4 bases at V and 6 bases at J, with 19 bases between. The CDR3, as DNA: TGTGCCAGCAGCTCCAACTGGGTAGGGAATGGCAATGAGCAGTTCTTC. It translates to CASSSNWVGNGNEQFF.

CDR3 DNA sequence: TGTGCCAGCAGCGCCTGGACCAATCAGCCCCAGCATTTT. This translates into CASSAWTNQPQHF. This sequence joins TRBV9 and TRBJ1-5; unclear D gene. The germline gives CDR1 SGDLS, CDR2 YYNGEE. Trimming took 3 bases from V and 3 from J, leaving 7 bases between them. The CDR3 is 13 residues long. Variable domain in full (rest from reference TRBV9 and TRBJ1-5): DSGVTQTPKHLITATGQRVTLRCSPRSGDLSVYWYQQSLDQGLQFLIQYYNGEERAKGNILERFSAQQFPDLHSELNLSSLELGDSALYFCASSAWTNQPQHFGDGTRLSIL.

In its sample, this clone was seen once. The V call is TRBV5-1, the J call TRBJ2-7, with TRBD2 matching over 15 bases. CDR1 is SGHRS and CDR2 is YFSETQ in the germline V gene. There are 18 residues in the CDR3. V lost 2 bases and J lost 7; bases outside the gene matches: 13. The CDR3 nucleotides are TGCGCCAGCAGCTTTGCGCCTGAACCGGGACTAGCGGGAGGTGAGCAGTACTTC. Its translation is CASSFAPEPGLAGGEQYF.

The chain is built from TRBV7-2 and TRBJ2-1, with TRBD2 matching over 7 bases. The CDR3 covers 15 residues. V shed 5 bases and J 9 bases; nucleotides not matched to a gene: 13. The germline CDR1 and CDR2 sequences are SGHTA and FQGNSA. DNA for the CDR3: TGTGCCAGCAGCGTGACTAGCTGGGGGTCGGGTGAGCAGTTCTTC. Its protein product is CASSVTSWGSGEQFF.

This chain links TRBV7-2 with TRBJ2-1, with 9 bases fitting TRBD2. This CDR3 region has 14 residues. Germline V lookup: CDR1 SGHTA, CDR2 FQGNSA. Trimming took 4 bases from V and 9 from J; bases not matched to a gene: 7. The CDR3 DNA reads as TGTGCCAGCAGCTCCCGGACTAGCGACGGTGAGCAGTTCTTC. Amino acid sequence: CASSSRTSDGEQFF.

The chain joins TRBV30 to TRBJ2-1, with a weak D call TRBD2 (7 bases). V dropped 5 bases and J dropped 7 bases, with 18 bases sitting between them. The CDR3 has 14 amino acids. Germline CDR1 reads GTSNPN; CDR2 reads SVGIG (reference sequence). The CDR3 sequence: CAWEGGYSGNEQFF. The CDR3 coding sequence is TGTGCCTGGGAGGGGGGGTATTCAGGAAATGAGCAGTTCTTC.

This chain links TRBV7-2 with TRBJ2-1; a possible D gene is TRBD1 (6 bases). Germline V gene lookup returns CDR1 SGHTA and CDR2 FQGNSA. V lost 5 bases to trimming and J lost 6 bases, with 11 bases between them. The CDR3 runs to 13 residues. The CDR3 DNA sequence: TGTGCCAGCAGCAATGGACAGAGCAATGAGCAGTTCTTC. Protein product: CASSNGQSNEQFF.

V usage is TRBV5-1 and J usage is TRBJ2-7, with unresolved D. The length of the CDR3 is 14 residues. The V end lost 4 bases, the J end lost 0 bases, and 11 bases lay between the germline ends. The germline gives CDR1 SGHRS, CDR2 YFSETQ. The CDR3 loop reads CASSVSISSYEQYF. The CDR3, as DNA: TGCGCCAGCAGCGTTAGTATAAGCTCCTACGAGCAGTACTTC.

The rearrangement uses TRBV25-1 and TRBJ2-6, with TRBD2 as a possible D gene (6 bases). Germline V lookup: CDR1 MGHDK, CDR2 SYGVNS. V dropped 5 bases and J dropped 2 bases, with 7 bases sitting between them. The CDR3 sequence is 14 residues long. CDR3 sequence reads: CASSSGAGANVLTF. CDR3 nucleotide sequence: TGTGCCAGCAGTTCGGGGGCTGGGGCCAACGTCCTGACTTTC.

This clone was detected only once. The J gene is TRBJ1-5, the V gene TRBV19; D possibly corresponds to TRBD1 (6 bases). The CDR3 has 15 residues. V was trimmed by 3 bases and J by 7 bases, leaving 16 bases between them. The germline V gene encodes CDR1 LNHDA and CDR2 SQIVND (reference sequence). The CDR3 loop reads CASSIGTRTRQPQHF. CDR3 DNA sequence: TGTGCCAGTAGTATCGGGACACGGACACGGCAGCCCCAGCATTTT.